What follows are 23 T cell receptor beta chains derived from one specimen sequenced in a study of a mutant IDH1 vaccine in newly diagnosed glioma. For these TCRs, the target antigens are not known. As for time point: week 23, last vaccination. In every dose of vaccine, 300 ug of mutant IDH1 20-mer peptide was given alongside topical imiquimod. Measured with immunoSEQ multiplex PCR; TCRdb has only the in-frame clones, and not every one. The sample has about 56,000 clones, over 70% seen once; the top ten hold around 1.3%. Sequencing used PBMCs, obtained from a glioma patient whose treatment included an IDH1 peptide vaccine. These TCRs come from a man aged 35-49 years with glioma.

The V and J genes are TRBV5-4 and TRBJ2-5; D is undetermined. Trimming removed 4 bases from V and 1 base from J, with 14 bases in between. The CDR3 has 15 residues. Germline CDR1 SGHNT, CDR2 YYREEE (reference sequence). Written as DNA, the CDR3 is TGTGCCAGCAGCATAGGTGGGCGCTCCCAAGAGACCCAGTACTTC. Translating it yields CASSIGGRSQETQYF.

CDR3: CASSPLGTGSYEQYF. CDR3 nucleotide sequence: TGTGCCAGCTCACCACTCGGGACGGGATCCTACGAGCAGTACTTC. The V and J genes are TRBV18 and TRBJ2-7; tentatively, D is TRBD1 or TRBD2 (5 bases each). The germline gives CDR1 KGHSH, CDR2 LQKENI. The ends were cut back, 1 base at V and 1 base at J, with 11 bases in the middle. This CDR3 contains 15 residues.

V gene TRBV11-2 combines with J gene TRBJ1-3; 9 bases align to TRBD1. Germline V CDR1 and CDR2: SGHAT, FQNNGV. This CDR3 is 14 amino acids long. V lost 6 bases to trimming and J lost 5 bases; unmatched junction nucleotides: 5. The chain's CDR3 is CASRPQGARNTIYF. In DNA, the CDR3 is TGTGCCAGCAGACCACAGGGGGCCAGAAACACCATATATTTT.

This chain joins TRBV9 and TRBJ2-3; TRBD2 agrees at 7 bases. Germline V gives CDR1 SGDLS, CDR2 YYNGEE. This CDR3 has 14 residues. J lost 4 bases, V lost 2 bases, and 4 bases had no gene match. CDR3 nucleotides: TGTGCCAGCAGCGTTGGGACTACTCCAGATACGCAGTATTTT. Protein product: CASSVGTTPDTQYF.

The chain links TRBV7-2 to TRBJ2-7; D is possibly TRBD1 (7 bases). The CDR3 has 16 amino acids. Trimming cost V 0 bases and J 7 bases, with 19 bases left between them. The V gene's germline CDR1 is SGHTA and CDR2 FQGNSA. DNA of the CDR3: TGTGCCAGCAGCTTAGCGAGGGGCAGGGGGGTTGGGGAGCAGTACTTC. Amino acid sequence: CASSLARGRGVGEQYF.

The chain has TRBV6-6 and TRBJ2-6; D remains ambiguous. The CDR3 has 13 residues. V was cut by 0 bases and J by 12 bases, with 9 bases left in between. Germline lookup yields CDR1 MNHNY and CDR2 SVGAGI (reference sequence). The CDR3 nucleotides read TGTGCCAGCAGTTACTCTTCTCCGGGCGTCCTGACTTTC. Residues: CASSYSSPGVLTF.

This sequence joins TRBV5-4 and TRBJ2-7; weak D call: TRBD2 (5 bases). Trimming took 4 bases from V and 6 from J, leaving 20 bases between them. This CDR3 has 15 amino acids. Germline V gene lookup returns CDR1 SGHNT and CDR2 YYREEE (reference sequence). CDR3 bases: TGTGCCAGCAGCCGTTCGGTGGCGGGCCCTGGCGAGCAGTACTTC. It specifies CASSRSVAGPGEQYF.

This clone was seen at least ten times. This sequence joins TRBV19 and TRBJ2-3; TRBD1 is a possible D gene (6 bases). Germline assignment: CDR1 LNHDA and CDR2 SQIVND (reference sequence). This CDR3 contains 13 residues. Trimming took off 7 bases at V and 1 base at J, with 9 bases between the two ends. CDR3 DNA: TGTGCCAGTAAGGGGGTGGGCACAGATACGCAGTATTTT. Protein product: CASKGVGTDTQYF.

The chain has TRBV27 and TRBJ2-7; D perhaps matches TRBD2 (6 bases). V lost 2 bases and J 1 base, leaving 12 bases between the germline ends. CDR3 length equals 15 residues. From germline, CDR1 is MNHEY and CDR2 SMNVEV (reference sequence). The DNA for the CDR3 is TGTGCCAGCAGTTTAAAGCCTAGCGTATCCTACGAGCAGTACTTC. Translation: CASSLKPSVSYEQYF.

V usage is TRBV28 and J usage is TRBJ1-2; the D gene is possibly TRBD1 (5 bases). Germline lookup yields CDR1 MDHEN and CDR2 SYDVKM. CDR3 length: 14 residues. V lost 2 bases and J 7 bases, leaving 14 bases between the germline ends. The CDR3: CASSLGGRVVGYTF. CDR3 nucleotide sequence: TGTGCCAGCAGTTTAGGGGGACGGGTAGTTGGCTACACCTTC.

The CDR3 loop is CASSYSALAAYNEQFF. DNA for the CDR3: TGTGCCAGCAGTTACTCAGCTCTAGCGGCTTACAATGAGCAGTTCTTC. V gene TRBV6-5 combines with J gene TRBJ2-1; 7 bases fit TRBD2. The V gene's germline CDR1 is MNHEY and CDR2 SVGAGI. The CDR3 has 16 amino acids. V shed 0 bases, J shed 4 bases, and the junction held 6 bases outside the gene matches.

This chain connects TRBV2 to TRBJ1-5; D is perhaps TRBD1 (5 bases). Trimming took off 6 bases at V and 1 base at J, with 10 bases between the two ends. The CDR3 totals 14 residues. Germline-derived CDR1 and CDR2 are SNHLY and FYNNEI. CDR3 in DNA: TGTGCCAGCAGATTGGGGGAAAGCAATCAGCCCCAGCATTTT. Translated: CASRLGESNQPQHF.

CDR3 DNA sequence: TGCAGCGCCCGGACTCCGCGGAATGAGCAGTTCTTC. The encoded protein is CSARTPRNEQFF. The chain joins TRBV29-1 to TRBJ2-1, with a weak D call TRBD2 (5 bases). The CDR3 contains 12 residues. Germline V lookup: CDR1 SQVTM, CDR2 ANQGSEA. V shed 7 bases and J shed 7 bases, with 14 bases lying between them.

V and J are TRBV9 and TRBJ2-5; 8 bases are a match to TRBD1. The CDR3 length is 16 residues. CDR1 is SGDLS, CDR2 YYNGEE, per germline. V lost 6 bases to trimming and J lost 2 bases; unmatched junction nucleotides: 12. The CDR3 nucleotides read TGTGCCAGCAACCCCTCCCGGACAGGGCAACAAGAGACCCAGTACTTC. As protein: CASNPSRTGQQETQYF.

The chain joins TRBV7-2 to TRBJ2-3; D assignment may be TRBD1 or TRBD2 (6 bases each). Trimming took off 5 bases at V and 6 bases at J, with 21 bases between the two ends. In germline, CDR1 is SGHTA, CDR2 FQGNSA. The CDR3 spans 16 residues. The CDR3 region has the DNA TGTGCCAGCAGCCCCTCCTCTTCGGGGGCATGGGATACGCAGTATTTT. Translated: CASSPSSSGAWDTQYF.

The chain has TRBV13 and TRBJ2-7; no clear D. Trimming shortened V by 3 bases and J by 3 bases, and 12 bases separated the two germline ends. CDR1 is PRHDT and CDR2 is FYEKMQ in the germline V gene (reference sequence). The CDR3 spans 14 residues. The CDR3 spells CASSFYNRGYEQYF. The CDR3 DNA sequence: TGTGCCAGCAGCTTTTACAATCGTGGCTACGAGCAGTACTTC.

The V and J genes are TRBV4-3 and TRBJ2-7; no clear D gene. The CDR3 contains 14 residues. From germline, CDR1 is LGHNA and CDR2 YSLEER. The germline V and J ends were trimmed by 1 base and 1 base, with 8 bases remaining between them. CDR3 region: CASSQGSGSYEQYF. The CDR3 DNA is TGCGCCAGCAGCCAAGGATCCGGTTCCTACGAGCAGTACTTC.

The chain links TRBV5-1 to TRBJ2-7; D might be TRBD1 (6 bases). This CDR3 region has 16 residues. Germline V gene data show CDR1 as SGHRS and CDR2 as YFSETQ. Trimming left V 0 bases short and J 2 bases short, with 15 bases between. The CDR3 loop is CASSLATGTPAYEQYF. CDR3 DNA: TGCGCCAGCAGCTTGGCAACCGGGACACCAGCCTACGAGCAGTACTTC. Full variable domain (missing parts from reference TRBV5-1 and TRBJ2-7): KAGVTQTPRYLIKTRGQQVTLSCSPISGHRSVSWYQQTPGQGLQFLFEYFSETQRNKGNFPGRFSGRQFSNSRSEMNVSTLELGDSALYLCASSLATGTPAYEQYFGPGTRLTVT.

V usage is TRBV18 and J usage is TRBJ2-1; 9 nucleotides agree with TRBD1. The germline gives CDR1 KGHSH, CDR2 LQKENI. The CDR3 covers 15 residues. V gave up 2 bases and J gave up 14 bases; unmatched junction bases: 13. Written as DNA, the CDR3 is TGTGCCAGCTCACCAGTAGGTGGACAGGGGTCGAAAAAGTTCTTC. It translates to CASSPVGGQGSKKFF.

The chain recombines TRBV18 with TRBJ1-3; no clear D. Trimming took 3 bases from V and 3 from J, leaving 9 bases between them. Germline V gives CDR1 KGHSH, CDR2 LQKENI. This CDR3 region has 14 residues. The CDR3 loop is CASSPSTDGNTIYF. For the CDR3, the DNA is TGTGCCAGCTCACCGTCTACGGATGGAAACACCATATATTTT.

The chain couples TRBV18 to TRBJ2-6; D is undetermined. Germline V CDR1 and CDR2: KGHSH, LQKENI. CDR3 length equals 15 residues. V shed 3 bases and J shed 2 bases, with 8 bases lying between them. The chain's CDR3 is CASSPQTTGANVLTF. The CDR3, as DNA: TGTGCCAGCTCACCCCAAACCACTGGGGCCAACGTCCTGACTTTC.

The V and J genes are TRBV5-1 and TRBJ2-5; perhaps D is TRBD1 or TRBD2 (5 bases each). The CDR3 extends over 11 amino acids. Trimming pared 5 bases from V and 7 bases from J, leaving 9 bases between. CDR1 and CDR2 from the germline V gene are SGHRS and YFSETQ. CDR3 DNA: TGCGCCAGCAGAGGGGCGGGGACCCAGTACTTC. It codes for CASRGAGTQYF. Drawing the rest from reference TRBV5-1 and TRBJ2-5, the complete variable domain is KAGVTQTPRYLIKTRGQQVTLSCSPISGHRSVSWYQQTPGQGLQFLFEYFSETQRNKGNFPGRFSGRQFSNSRSEMNVSTLELGDSALYLCASRGAGTQYFGPGTRLLVL.

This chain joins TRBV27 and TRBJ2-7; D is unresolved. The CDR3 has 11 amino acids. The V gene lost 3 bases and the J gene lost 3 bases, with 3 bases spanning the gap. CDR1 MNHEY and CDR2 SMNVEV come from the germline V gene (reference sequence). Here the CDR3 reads CASSFSYEQYF. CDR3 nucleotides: TGTGCCAGCAGTTTTAGCTACGAGCAGTACTTC.